This T cell receptor (beta chain) was recovered during a study of blood T cell repertoires in COVID-19. In the original processing: Nucleated cell counts were estimated from reference gene primer amplification. Profiling relied on immunoSEQ multiplex PCR, and the TCRdb table lists in-frame clones only, not all of them. The V and J calls and the clone size are those of that table, but D and trimming were determined from the DNA. The repertoire holds hundreds of thousands of clones, with approximately 83% as singletons. This clone turned up a few times. Sequenced material: peripheral blood. This TCR was recovered from a woman aged 80 or over with acute or convalescent COVID-19.

In nucleotides, the CDR3 is TGTGCCAGCAGCGCACCCCGGGACATCAATGAGCAGTTCTTC. Protein: CASSAPRDINEQFF. The gene calls are TRBV7-3 and TRBJ2-1, with D tentatively TRBD1 (6 bases). The CDR3 loop spans 14 amino acids. Germline CDR1 reads SGHTA; CDR2 reads FQGTGA. V lost 5 bases to trimming and J lost 6 bases, with 14 bases between them.